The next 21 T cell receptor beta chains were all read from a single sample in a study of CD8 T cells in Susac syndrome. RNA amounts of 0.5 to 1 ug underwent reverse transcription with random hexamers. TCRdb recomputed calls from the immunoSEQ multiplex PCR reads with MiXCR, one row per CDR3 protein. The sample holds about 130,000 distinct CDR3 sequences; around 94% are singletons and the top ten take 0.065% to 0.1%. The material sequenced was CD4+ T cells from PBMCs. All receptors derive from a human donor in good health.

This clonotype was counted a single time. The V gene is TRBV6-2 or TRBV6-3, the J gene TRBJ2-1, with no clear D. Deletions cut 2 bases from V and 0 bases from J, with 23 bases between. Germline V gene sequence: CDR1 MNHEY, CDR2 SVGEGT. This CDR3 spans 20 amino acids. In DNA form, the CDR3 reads TGTGCCAGCAGTTACCCGCGGCGGAAGGCAGACCTTAGCTCCTACAATGAGCAGTTCTTC. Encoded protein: CASSYPRRKADLSSYNEQFF.

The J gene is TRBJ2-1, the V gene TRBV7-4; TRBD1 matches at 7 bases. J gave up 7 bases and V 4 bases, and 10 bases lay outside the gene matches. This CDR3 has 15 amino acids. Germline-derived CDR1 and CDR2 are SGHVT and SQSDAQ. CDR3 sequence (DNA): TGTGCCAGCAGCTCCCTGGACAGGCCTGGGAATGAGCAGTTCTTC. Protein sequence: CASSSLDRPGNEQFF.

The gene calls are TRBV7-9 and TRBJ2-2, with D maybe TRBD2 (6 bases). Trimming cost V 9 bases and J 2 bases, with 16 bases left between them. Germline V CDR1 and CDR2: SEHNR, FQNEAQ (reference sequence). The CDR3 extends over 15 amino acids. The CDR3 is CASIPPGLNTGELFF. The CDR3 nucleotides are TGTGCCAGTATCCCCCCGGGACTTAACACCGGGGAGCTGTTTTTT.

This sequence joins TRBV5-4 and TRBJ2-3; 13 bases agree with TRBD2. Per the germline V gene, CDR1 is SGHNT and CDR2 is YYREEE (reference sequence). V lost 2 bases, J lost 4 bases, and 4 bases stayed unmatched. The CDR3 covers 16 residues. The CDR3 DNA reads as TGTGCCAGCAGCTTCGGACTAGCGGGAGTAGCAGATACGCAGTATTTT. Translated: CASSFGLAGVADTQYF. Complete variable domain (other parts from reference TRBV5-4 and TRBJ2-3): ETGVTQSPTHLIKTRGQQVTLRCSSQSGHNTVSWYQQALGQGPQFIFQYYREEENGRGNFPPRFSGLQFPNYSSELNVNALELDDSALYLCASSFGLAGVADTQYFGPGTRLTVL.

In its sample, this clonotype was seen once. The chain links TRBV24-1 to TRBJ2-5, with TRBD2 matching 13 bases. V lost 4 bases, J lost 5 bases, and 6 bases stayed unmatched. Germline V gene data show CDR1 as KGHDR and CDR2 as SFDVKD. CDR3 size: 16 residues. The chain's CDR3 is CATSDAGLAGVETQYF. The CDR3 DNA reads TGTGCCACCAGTGACGCAGGACTAGCGGGAGTTGAGACCCAGTACTTC.

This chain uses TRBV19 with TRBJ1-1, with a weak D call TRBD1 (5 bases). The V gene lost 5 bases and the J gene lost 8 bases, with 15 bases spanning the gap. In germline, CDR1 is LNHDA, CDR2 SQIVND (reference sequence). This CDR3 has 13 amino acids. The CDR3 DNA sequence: TGTGCCAGTAGTGAACAGACAGCCGTAGAAGCTTTCTTT. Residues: CASSEQTAVEAFF.

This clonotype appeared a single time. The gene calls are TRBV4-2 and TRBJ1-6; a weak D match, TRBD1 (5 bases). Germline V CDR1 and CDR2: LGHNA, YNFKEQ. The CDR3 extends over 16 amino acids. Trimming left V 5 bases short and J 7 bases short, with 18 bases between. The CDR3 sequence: CASSGAWEGGNSPLHF. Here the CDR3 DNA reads TGTGCCAGCAGCGGGGCCTGGGAAGGAGGCAATTCACCCCTCCACTTT.

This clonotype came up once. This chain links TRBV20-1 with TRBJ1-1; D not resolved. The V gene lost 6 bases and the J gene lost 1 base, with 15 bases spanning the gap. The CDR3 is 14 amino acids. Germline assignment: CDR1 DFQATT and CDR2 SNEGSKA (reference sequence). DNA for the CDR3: TGCAGTGCCACAGCCGGACGGACGAACACTGAAGCTTTCTTT. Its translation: CSATAGRTNTEAFF.

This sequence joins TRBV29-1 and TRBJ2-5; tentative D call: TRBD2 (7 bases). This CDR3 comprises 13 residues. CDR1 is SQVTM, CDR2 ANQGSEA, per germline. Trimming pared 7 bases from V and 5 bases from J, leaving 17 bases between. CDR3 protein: CSDGGGRGETQYF. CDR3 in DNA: TGCAGCGACGGGGGCGGGAGAGGGGAGACCCAGTACTTC.

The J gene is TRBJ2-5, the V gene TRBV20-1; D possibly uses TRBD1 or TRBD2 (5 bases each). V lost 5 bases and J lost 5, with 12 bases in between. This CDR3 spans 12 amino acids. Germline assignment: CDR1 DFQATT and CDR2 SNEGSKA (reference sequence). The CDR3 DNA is TGCAGTGCTGGGGACCCCCGGGAGACCCAGTACTTC. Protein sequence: CSAGDPRETQYF.

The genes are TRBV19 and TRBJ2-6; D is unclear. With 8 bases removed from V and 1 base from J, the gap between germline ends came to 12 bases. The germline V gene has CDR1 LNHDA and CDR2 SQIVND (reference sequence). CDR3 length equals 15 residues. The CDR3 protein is CASGQPQSGANVLTF. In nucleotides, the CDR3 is TGTGCCAGTGGGCAGCCACAATCTGGGGCCAACGTCCTGACTTTC. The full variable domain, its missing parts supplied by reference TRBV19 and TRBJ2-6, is DGGITQSPKYLFRKEGQNVTLSCEQNLNHDAMYWYRQDPGQGLRLIYYSQIVNDFQKGDIAEGYSVSREKKESFPLTVTSAQKNPTAFYLCASGQPQSGANVLTFGAGSRLTVL.

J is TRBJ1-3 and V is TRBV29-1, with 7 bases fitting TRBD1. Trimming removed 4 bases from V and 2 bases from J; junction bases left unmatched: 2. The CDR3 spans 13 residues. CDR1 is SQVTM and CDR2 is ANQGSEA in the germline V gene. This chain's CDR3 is CSVVQGAGNTIYF. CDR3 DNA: TGCAGCGTTGTTCAGGGGGCTGGAAACACCATATATTTT.

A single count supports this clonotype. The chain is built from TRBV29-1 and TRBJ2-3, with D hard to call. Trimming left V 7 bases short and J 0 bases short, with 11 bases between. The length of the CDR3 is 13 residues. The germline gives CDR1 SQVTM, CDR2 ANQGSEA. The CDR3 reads CSAQGPSTDTQYF. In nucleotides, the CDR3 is TGCAGCGCTCAAGGCCCCAGCACAGATACGCAGTATTTT.

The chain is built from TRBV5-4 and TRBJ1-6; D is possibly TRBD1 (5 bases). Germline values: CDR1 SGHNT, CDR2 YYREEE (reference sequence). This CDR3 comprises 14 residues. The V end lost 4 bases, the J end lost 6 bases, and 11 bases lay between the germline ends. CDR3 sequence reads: CASSAGTPNSPLHF. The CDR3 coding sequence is TGTGCCAGCAGCGCCGGGACCCCTAATTCACCCCTCCACTTT.

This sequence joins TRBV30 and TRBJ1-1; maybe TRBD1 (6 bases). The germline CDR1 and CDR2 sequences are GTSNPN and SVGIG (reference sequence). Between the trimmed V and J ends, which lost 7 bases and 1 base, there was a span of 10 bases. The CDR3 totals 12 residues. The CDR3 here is CALGQTNTEAFF. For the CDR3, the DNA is TGTGCCTTAGGACAGACGAACACTGAAGCTTTCTTT.

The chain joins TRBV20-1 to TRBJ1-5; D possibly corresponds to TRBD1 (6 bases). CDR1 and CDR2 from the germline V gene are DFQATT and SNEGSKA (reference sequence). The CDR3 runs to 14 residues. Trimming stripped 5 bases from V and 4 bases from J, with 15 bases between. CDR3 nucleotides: TGCAGTGCTGCGCTAAGGGGGATAAATCAGCCCCAGCATTTT. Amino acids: CSAALRGINQPQHF.

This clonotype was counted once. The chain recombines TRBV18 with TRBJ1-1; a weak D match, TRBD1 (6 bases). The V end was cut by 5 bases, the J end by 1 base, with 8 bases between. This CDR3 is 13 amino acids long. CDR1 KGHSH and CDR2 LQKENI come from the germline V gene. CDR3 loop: CASSATGNTEAFF. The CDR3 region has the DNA TGTGCCAGCTCAGCGACAGGGAACACTGAAGCTTTCTTT.

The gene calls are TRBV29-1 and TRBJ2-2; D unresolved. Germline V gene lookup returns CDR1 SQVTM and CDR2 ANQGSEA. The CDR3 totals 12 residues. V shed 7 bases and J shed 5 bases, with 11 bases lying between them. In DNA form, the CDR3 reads TGCAGCGGTGGAATTAGAACCGGGGAGCTGTTTTTT. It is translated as CSGGIRTGELFF.

CDR3 amino acids: CASKGLNGRGRNEQFF. CDR3 nucleotide sequence: TGTGCCAGCAAGGGGTTGAACGGGAGAGGTAGGAATGAGCAGTTCTTC. The chain employs TRBV6-1 and TRBJ2-1; D is possibly TRBD2 (6 bases). Germline V lookup: CDR1 MNHNS, CDR2 SASEGT. V was shortened by 7 bases and J by 7 bases, with 23 bases between the two germline ends. The CDR3 has 16 residues.

The CDR3 DNA follows: TGTGCCAGCAGCCAGATCTACGAGCAGTACTTC. Protein: CASSQIYEQYF. V and J are TRBV3-1 and TRBJ2-7; D is unresolved. The CDR3 is 11 amino acids. Per germline, CDR1 LGHDT and CDR2 YNNKEL (reference sequence). Trimming took 3 bases from V and 3 from J, leaving 3 bases between them.

The CDR3 DNA reads as TGTGCCACCGCGGGACTCCGAGGACCCACAGATACGCAGTATTTT. Its translation is CATAGLRGPTDTQYF. V gene TRBV11-2 combines with J gene TRBJ2-3; tentatively, D is TRBD2 (6 bases). The CDR3 length is 15 residues. V gave up 10 bases and J gave up 2 bases, with 19 bases separating them. Per germline, CDR1 SGHAT and CDR2 FQNNGV. Drawing the rest from reference TRBV11-2 and TRBJ2-3, the complete variable domain is EAGVAQSPRYKIIEKRQSVAFWCNPISGHATLYWYQQILGQGPKLLIQFQNNGVVDDSQLPKDRFSAERLKGVDSTLKIQPAKLEDSAVYLCATAGLRGPTDTQYFGPGTRLTVL.